This T cell receptor beta chain is drawn from a study of T-cell memory formation after mild COVID-19. This clonotype was seen more than once but under ten times. What it binds is unknown. CDR1 and CDR2 from the germline V gene are GTSNPN and SVGIG (reference sequence). CDR3 length: 14 amino acids. Trimming pared 0 bases from V and 3 bases from J, leaving 11 bases between. TCRdb re-analysed the 5' RACE reads in MiXCR, keeping a single row per CDR3 protein. The sample has some 600,000 distinct CDR3 sequences, approximately 15% seen once; the top ten hold around 7.8%. Study results and caveats: Several responding clones turned up in pre-infection memory, indicating that cross-reactive memory may have taken part. Among clones peaking at day 37 in the second wave, SARS-CoV-2 specificity remained unconfirmed. Clones that contracted from day 15 to 85 had balanced CD4/CD8; later expanders were CD4+ biased.

The sample was PBMCs or a T cell subset sorted from them (not recorded which). The sequence was obtained from an adult woman who had mild COVID-19 (a few samples of this study predate the infection). Cell type and time point are not known. The V and J genes are TRBV30 and TRBJ2-5; D is unresolved. Written as DNA, the CDR3 is TGTGCCTGGAGTGTAGGGAACTGGGAAGAGACCCAGTACTTC. Residues: CAWSVGNWEETQYF.